The TCR beta chain described here comes from a study of cytomegalovirus exposure and HLA in healthy donors. There are 16 residues in the CDR3. The germline CDR1 and CDR2 sequences are MRHNA and SNTAGT. V gave up 3 bases and J gave up 7 bases; unmatched junction bases: 7. Points from the study as a whole: What TCR beta sequences reportedly achieved was accurate prediction of HLA-A and HLA-B alleles in most subjects. Cytomegalovirus-associated status was assigned to more than 150 TCR beta chains.

This clone ranks as medium-sized in terms of frequency. Its antigen remains unknown. In the PCR, 60 Vbeta and 13 Jbeta primers were used. Here immunoSEQ multiplex PCR was the method, and the copy in TCRdb shows in-frame clones only, minus some. The listing records just over 150,000 clones. The specimen was PBMCs. The TCR originated in a man aged 25 to 40 in good health and CMV-seronegative. The chain has TRBV6-4 and TRBJ2-1; TRBD2 aligns across 12 bases. The chain's CDR3 is CASSEGVTSGSNEQFF. For the CDR3, the DNA is TGTGCCAGCAGTGAGGGTGTGACTAGCGGGAGTAATGAGCAGTTCTTC.